In this sample, the clone carrying this T cell receptor (beta chain) turned up many times. This specimen belongs to a study of breast tumors, draining lymph nodes, adjacent tissues. TCRdb used MiXCR to reprocess the multiplex PCR reads, holding one entry per CDR3 protein. The sample shows roughly 86,000 distinct CDR3 sequences, roughly a fifth of them seen only once. Axillary draining lymph nodes of breast cancer patients supplied the node samples. Trimming at V came to 5 bases and at J to 4 bases, leaving 10 bases not matched to a gene. CDR3 length: 15 residues. Germline-derived CDR1 and CDR2 are SGHVS and FQNEAQ.

The rearrangement uses TRBV7-8 and TRBJ2-5; 7 nucleotides agree with TRBD1. The sample taken for sequencing was axillary lymph node tissue. The receptor was derived from a female donor with breast cancer. Some clones in this sample may be carry-over from other donors' samples. As DNA, the CDR3 is TGTGCCAGCAGCGACATACCGACAGGGTTAGAGACCCAGTACTTC. Translating it yields CASSDIPTGLETQYF.